This TCR beta chain is drawn from a study of T cell repertoires in cytomegalovirus infection. As for the study in general: Matching HLA type and CMV infection were both indicated by public TCR beta signatures.

TCRdb fed the reads into MiXCR, producing one record per CDR3 protein. Of fewer than 250,000 distinct CDR3 sequences listed, 9% to 15% are singletons. Study outcomes and limitations: Cumulative public TCR beta family frequency identified CMV carriers with the relevant HLA. What dominated the ex vivo response were HLA-C-restricted CMV-specific TCR beta clonotypes.

Germline values: CDR1 SGHTA, CDR2 FQGNSA. This CDR3 is 16 amino acids long. Trimming cost V 6 bases and J 6 bases; bases outside gene matches: 11. This clonotype was seen ten or more times. No antigen is known for it. This chain connects TRBV7-2 to TRBJ2-7; 13 bases agree with TRBD2. The TCR comes from a human donor in good health (CMV status not recorded). Some clones in this sample may be carry-over from other donors' samples. Sequencing was performed on PBMCs. In DNA form, the CDR3 reads TGTGCCAGCAGACCCGAACTAGCGGGGGGGCCGGGCGAGCAGTACTTC. Amino acids: CASRPELAGGPGEQYF.